This T cell receptor (beta chain) came from a study of human T cells and chemical hapten exposure (dated by TCRdb to about 2021). Regarding the complete study: For sensitization, 2% DPC in acetone was applied to a 2 cm by 2 cm area of upper inner arm skin. For TCR sequencing, blood came from some 31 alopecia patients at anywhere from one to four time points (pre-sensitization, 2, 6 and 24 weeks). Patch testing on the upper back used Finn chambers containing 0.01% DPC, with scoring done after 6 days according to International Contact Dermatitis Research Group standards. Peripheral blood TCR repertoire changes were tracked in vivo in alopecia patients during primary and secondary sensitization to the hapten diphenylcyclopropenone (DPC). The mostly female patient cohort included alopecia areata with under or over 50% scalp involvement, alopecia totalis and alopecia universalis. The libraries were sequenced as a pool, and the TCR yield per sample differed mostly because of small variations in library volumes within the pool. Weekly therapeutic DPC doses were additionally applied to the scalp of patients throughout the roughly 23-week study period. Patient blood was sampled pre-sensitization (week 0) and at 2, 6 and about 24 weeks after DPC sensitization.

What the work shows at the level of the full study, not this receptor alone: Patch test score correlated positively with the number of PT1 expanded TCRs, reaching significance at thresholds 8, 16 and 32 but not at 4. After repeated subsampling, changes were observed in the strength of the expansion versus patch-test correlation and in the threshold at which the correlation became significant. No change with DPC sensitization was found in the number of TCRs above 1 in 1000 frequency, and no evidence of global repertoire structure alterations was found. Significantly more large CDR3 similarity clusters were formed by expanded TCRs than by pre-sensitization or healthy control sets, consistent with antigen-driven responses. Alopecia, a presumed autoimmune disease, was present in all patients, so the immune response of the patients might differ from that of healthy individuals.

In its sample, this clonotype was seen a few times. Its antigen is not yet known. Base quality data are lacking; no much larger clone is found one base away. The sample's time point, from its label and the paper: pre-sensitization, week 0. Per the publication, the treatment or condition label means: therapeutic diphenylcyclopropenone sensitization with weekly scalp DPC. At each patch-test visit, blood was drawn before the patch test was applied. Patients were considered eligible if aged 18 to 70, diagnosed with alopecia and deemed suitable for DPC therapy, and patients were excluded if pregnant. Total RNA was isolated from unfractionated whole blood collected in Tempus Blood RNA tubes. Libraries came from RACE. Sequencing took place on a NextSeq 500. During library preparation, unique molecular identifiers were attached to individual cDNA molecules so that TCRs could be counted in a quantitative, reproducible way. Each blood RNA sample was used to sequence both TCR alpha and TCR beta chains. From the authors' description of their analysis: Samples had a median of roughly 99,000 TCRs, with a range from about 23,224 to 750,000. The Decombinator software suite was used to annotate V, J and CDR3 in the TCR reads. To make PS versus PT1 abundance plots, every sample was subsampled to the same number of TCRs (28,000). TCRs were defined as expanded if absent before sensitization and observed at least eight times at the 2-week time point. The public reads were reanalyzed by TCRdb: fastp trimming at Q25, MiXCR alignment, in-frame beta chains only. All rows with the same CDR3 protein become a single entry with the most common DNA and genes. TCRdb's processing, not the study's, gives the V and J calls here. For this sample there are under 300,000 distinct CDR3 sequences; just under 8% appear just once. The top ten clonotypes cover 0.9% to 1.5% of the sample.

This TCR was sampled from a man aged 18 to 30 with alopecia areata. Some clones in this sample may be carry-over from other donors' samples. The specimen was whole blood, collected in connection with sensitization to the hapten diphenylcyclopropenone (DPC).

The CDR3 protein is CASKREELGELHEQYF. DNA sequence: TGTGCCAGCAAGAGAGAAGAGTTAGGGGAGCTCCACGAGCAGTACTTC. The sequence links TRBV28 to TRBJ2-7; the D element might be TRBD1 or TRBD2, as each aligns at 5 bases. From the germline V gene, CDR1 is MDHEN and CDR2 is SYDVKM. The CDR3 runs 16 residues from the cysteine to the phenylalanine. CDR3 DNA is the only sequence kept; it has 48 bases, read in frame from the first base. V lost 7 bases and J lost 5 bases; the stretch between them is 24 bases long.